The next 27 T cell receptor beta chains were all read from a single sample in a study of shared clonotypes between healthy human individuals. The assay was immunoSEQ multiplex PCR, and TCRdb's table has in-frame clones only and misses some. This sample carries about 2.3 million clones, 80% to 95% of them seen once, and the ten largest clones take around 0.4%. The source material was naive CD4+ T cells from PBMCs. Subset denoted: CD45RA+ positively selected. These receptors came from a young man in good health. Some clones in this sample may be carry-over from other donors' samples.

The chain is built from TRBV5-6 and TRBJ2-2; D is undetermined. Looked up from germline, CDR1 is SGHDT and CDR2 is YYEEEE. V was cut by 2 bases and J by 7 bases, with 9 bases left in between. CDR3 size: 13 residues. The CDR3 sequence is CASSLSLGGELFF. Written as DNA, the CDR3 is TGTGCCAGCAGCTTATCTCTGGGCGGGGAGCTGTTTTTT.

This chain links TRBV5-6 with TRBJ2-4, with TRBD2 identical over 7 bases. The CDR3 is 13 amino acids. With V trimmed by 4 bases and J by 8 bases, 6 bases remained unmatched. Germline CDR1 and CDR2: SGHDT and YYEEEE. The CDR3 nucleotides read TGTGCCAGCAGCCTTCGACGGGGGGACATTCAGTACTTC. Its translation: CASSLRRGDIQYF.

The chain is built from TRBV2 and TRBJ1-2; tentatively, D is TRBD1 (5 bases). The CDR3 is made up of 13 amino acids. Per germline, CDR1 SNHLY and CDR2 FYNNEI. Trimming cost V 5 bases and J 2 bases, with 9 bases left between them. The CDR3 spells CASSPGRNYGYTF. CDR3 DNA: TGTGCCAGCAGTCCGGGACGGAACTATGGCTACACCTTC. Supplemented by reference TRBV2 and TRBJ1-2, the full variable domain reads EPEVTQTPSHQVTQMGQEVILRCVPISNHLYFYWYRQILGQKVEFLVSFYNNEISEKSEIFDDQFSVERPDGSNFTLKIRSTKLEDSAMYFCASSPGRNYGYTFGSGTRLTVV.

This clone appeared once. This rearrangement joins TRBV5-4 to TRBJ2-7; TRBD1 aligns across 9 bases. V was clipped by 4 bases and J by 1 base; unmatched bases: 6. The CDR3 loop spans 15 amino acids. CDR1 SGHNT and CDR2 YYREEE come from the germline V gene (reference sequence). The CDR3 spells CASSRIGQGSYEQYF. CDR3 nucleotides: TGTGCCAGCAGCCGGATAGGACAGGGGTCCTACGAGCAGTACTTC.

The chain combines TRBV15 with TRBJ1-1; TRBD1 is a possible D gene (6 bases). Germline V gene lookup returns CDR1 LNHNV and CDR2 YYDKDF (reference sequence). V was clipped by 4 bases and J by 0 bases, with 12 bases between them. CDR3 length: 15 amino acids. CDR3 bases: TGTGCCACCAGCACCCGGACAGCCATGAACACTGAAGCTTTCTTT. This translates into CATSTRTAMNTEAFF.

The V and J genes are TRBV18 and TRBJ2-7; the match to TRBD1 covers 7 bases. V shed 0 bases, J shed 0 bases, and the junction held 5 bases outside the gene matches. The germline V gene encodes CDR1 KGHSH and CDR2 LQKENI. The CDR3 length is 16 residues. The CDR3 region has the DNA TGTGCCAGCTCACCACCCGGGACAGAGAGCTCCTACGAGCAGTACTTC. Amino acids: CASSPPGTESSYEQYF.

This sequence joins TRBV19 and TRBJ2-7; 8 nucleotides line up with TRBD1. The CDR3 is 15 amino acids. V lost 2 bases to trimming and J lost 0 bases; unmatched junction nucleotides: 3. CDR1 LNHDA and CDR2 SQIVND come from the germline V gene (reference sequence). The DNA for the CDR3 is TGTGCCAGTAGTATACAGGGGGCAGGCTCCTACGAGCAGTACTTC. This sequence encodes CASSIQGAGSYEQYF.

The rearrangement joins TRBV7-9 to TRBJ1-1; 7 nucleotides line up with TRBD1. Trimming cost V 5 bases and J 8 bases; bases outside gene matches: 17. The CDR3 covers 16 residues. Germline CDR1 and CDR2: SEHNR and FQNEAQ (reference sequence). CDR3: CASSPFSTGVIREAFF. The DNA of the CDR3 is TGTGCCAGCAGCCCCTTTAGTACAGGGGTAATAAGGGAAGCTTTCTTT.

The chain is built from TRBV30 and TRBJ1-6, with 7 bases lining up with TRBD1. J gave up 10 bases and V 5 bases, and 5 bases lay outside the gene matches. The CDR3 covers 12 residues. Germline V gives CDR1 GTSNPN, CDR2 SVGIG (reference sequence). The CDR3 sequence is CAWDRESSPLHF. The CDR3 DNA is TGTGCCTGGGACAGGGAGAGCTCACCCCTCCACTTT. Filled out from reference TRBV30 and TRBJ1-6, the complete variable domain reads SQTIHQWPATLVQPVGSPLSLECTVEGTSNPNLYWYRQAAGRGLQLLFYSVGIGQISSEVPQNLSASRPQDRQFILSSKKLLLSDSGFYLCAWDRESSPLHFGNGTRLTVT.

The chain employs TRBV5-1 and TRBJ2-5; a possible D gene is TRBD2 (6 bases). CDR1 and CDR2 (germline): SGHRS, YFSETQ. The CDR3 runs to 15 residues. V was clipped by 4 bases and J by 2 bases, with 15 bases between them. CDR3: CASSVPRGIQETQYF. CDR3 nucleotide sequence: TGCGCCAGCAGCGTCCCACGCGGGATACAAGAGACCCAGTACTTC.

This chain links TRBV18 with TRBJ2-1; 9 bases line up with TRBD1. This CDR3 has 15 amino acids. The V gene's germline CDR1 is KGHSH and CDR2 LQKENI. The J segment lost 3 bases and the V segment lost 6 bases, leaving 6 bases of the junction unmatched. The CDR3 sequence is CASSRRTGDYNEQFF. As DNA, the CDR3 is TGTGCCAGCTCCCGCCGGACAGGGGACTACAATGAGCAGTTCTTC.

The CDR3 region is CAGEQGTTGNTIYF. CDR3 coding DNA: TGTGCCGGGGAACAGGGAACTACTGGAAACACCATATATTTT. V is TRBV30 and J is TRBJ1-3, with a weak D call TRBD1 (6 bases). The V end lost 8 bases, the J end lost 2 bases, and 16 bases lay between the germline ends. The germline gives CDR1 GTSNPN, CDR2 SVGIG (reference sequence). The CDR3 totals 14 residues.

The J gene is TRBJ1-4, the V gene TRBV14; D might be TRBD1 (5 bases). Germline values: CDR1 SGHDN, CDR2 FVKESK. Trimming cost V 0 bases and J 5 bases, with 10 bases left between them. The CDR3 loop spans 15 amino acids. The CDR3 nucleotides are TGTGCCAGCAGCCAAGACAGGGTACTAAATGAAAAACTGTTTTTT. Amino acid sequence: CASSQDRVLNEKLFF.

V usage is TRBV6-5 and J usage is TRBJ1-4; TRBD1 is a possible D gene (5 bases). This CDR3 spans 16 amino acids. In germline, CDR1 is MNHEY, CDR2 SVGAGI. The V end was cut by 4 bases, the J end by 4 bases, with 16 bases between. This CDR3 is CASSSRDPRFNEKLFF. CDR3 nucleotide sequence: TGTGCCAGCAGTTCCAGGGACCCGAGATTTAATGAAAAACTGTTTTTT.

The chain joins TRBV28 to TRBJ2-1; 7 bases match TRBD2. CDR1 and CDR2 (germline): MDHEN, SYDVKM. V trimming: 6 bases; J trimming: 9 bases; junction bases outside the gene matches: 8. The CDR3 extends over 13 amino acids. The CDR3 DNA is TGTGCCAGCAGCCCCCGACTAGCATTTGAGCAGTTCTTC. It encodes CASSPRLAFEQFF. The variable domain in full, completed from reference TRBV28 and TRBJ2-1, reads DVKVTQSSRYLVKRTGEKVFLECVQDMDHENMFWYRQDPGLGLRLIYFSYDVKMKEKGDIPEGYSVSREKKERFSLILESASTNQTSMYLCASSPRLAFEQFFGPGTRLTVL.

In its sample, this clone was seen once. Other DNA sequences in this specimen translate into the identical CDR3. The chain recombines TRBV2 with TRBJ1-3; possible D gene TRBD1, 6 bases. V lost 4 bases to trimming and J lost 0 bases, with 13 bases between them. This CDR3 has 16 residues. CDR1 and CDR2 from the germline V gene are SNHLY and FYNNEI. In DNA, the CDR3 is TGTGCCAGCAGTGCTGAGGGGGTGCGCTCTGGAAACACCATATATTTT. This sequence encodes CASSAEGVRSGNTIYF.

This chain connects TRBV5-1 to TRBJ1-3, with no clear D. Trimming took off 1 base at V and 0 bases at J, with 8 bases between the two ends. This CDR3 is built from 15 residues. CDR1 and CDR2 (germline): SGHRS, YFSETQ. The CDR3 DNA reads as TGCGCCAGCAGCTTGTTCCCGAGCTCTGGAAACACCATATATTTT. Its protein product is CASSLFPSSGNTIYF.

The chain carries TRBV2 and TRBJ1-5; no reliable D call. The CDR3 extends over 15 amino acids. V shed 5 bases and J shed 7 bases, with 18 bases lying between them. Germline lookup yields CDR1 SNHLY and CDR2 FYNNEI. CDR3 DNA sequence: TGTGCCAGCAGTTCTACCGGGCCTCGAGGGCAGCCCCAGCATTTT. Translated: CASSSTGPRGQPQHF.

The J gene is TRBJ2-7, the V gene TRBV4-1; 7 positions match TRBD2. Germline loops: CDR1 MGHRA, CDR2 YSYEKL. Unmatched junction bases numbered 14, after V lost 5 bases and J lost 7 bases. The CDR3 runs to 15 residues. CDR3 in amino acids: CASSWLGRGLGEQYF. The CDR3, as DNA: TGCGCCAGCAGCTGGTTAGGTCGAGGACTAGGAGAGCAGTACTTC.

The rearrangement joins TRBV10-1 to TRBJ2-3; 10 bases fit TRBD2. Trimming removed 3 bases from V and 4 bases from J; junction bases left unmatched: 4. This CDR3 is built from 15 residues. Germline-derived CDR1 and CDR2 are WNHNN and SYGVQD (reference sequence). CDR3 in amino acids: CASSDGLAGADTQYF. The CDR3 DNA reads as TGCGCCAGCAGTGATGGGCTAGCGGGAGCAGATACGCAGTATTTT.

Comment on this clone: This same CDR3 is encoded by further DNA sequences in the sample. The chain couples TRBV11-2 to TRBJ2-7; D is possibly TRBD1 (5 bases). The germline CDR1 and CDR2 sequences are SGHAT and FQNNGV. V lost 2 bases to trimming and J lost 4 bases, with 6 bases between them. The CDR3 runs to 12 residues. CDR3 sequence reads: CASSLQGYEQYF. The CDR3 region has the DNA TGTGCCAGCAGCTTACAGGGTTACGAGCAGTACTTC.

The chain employs TRBV28 and TRBJ1-2; maybe TRBD1 (5 bases). This CDR3 comprises 12 residues. Germline assignment: CDR1 MDHEN and CDR2 SYDVKM. With 10 bases removed from V and 8 bases from J, the gap between germline ends came to 17 bases. The CDR3 loop is CAIPGGFGGYTF. The CDR3 nucleotides read TGTGCCATCCCGGGGGGGTTTGGCGGCTACACCTTC.

The chain combines TRBV5-1 with TRBJ2-3, with 8 bases lining up with TRBD2. Germline V CDR1 and CDR2: SGHRS, YFSETQ. Trimming took 5 bases from V and 1 from J; bases not matched to a gene: 9. The CDR3 runs 16 residues. CDR3 nucleotides: TGCGCCAGCAGTGGGACGGGAGGGCCCGGCACAGATACGCAGTATTTT. This gives the protein CASSGTGGPGTDTQYF.

The chain is built from TRBV6-1 and TRBJ2-3, with 8 bases fitting TRBD2. J gave up 4 bases and V 2 bases, and 8 bases lay outside the gene matches. The germline V gene has CDR1 MNHNS and CDR2 SASEGT. The CDR3 contains 16 residues. The CDR3 loop reads CASSEMATSVADTQYF. The DNA for the CDR3 is TGTGCCAGCAGTGAAATGGCGACTAGCGTGGCAGATACGCAGTATTTT.

The gene calls are TRBV11-1 and TRBJ2-1; tentative D call: TRBD2 (7 bases). Germline V gives CDR1 SGHAT, CDR2 FQDESV (reference sequence). Trimming removed 4 bases from V and 6 bases from J, with 10 bases in between. CDR3 size: 13 residues. In DNA form, the CDR3 reads TGTGCCAGCAGCTCTAGGGGGGGCAATGAGCAGTTCTTC. Its protein is CASSSRGGNEQFF.

About this clone: Additional DNA sequences in this sample encode the identical CDR3. The J gene is TRBJ1-5, the V gene TRBV5-5; D is unclear. Trimming took off 0 bases at V and 1 base at J, with 8 bases between the two ends. The CDR3 spans 15 residues. Germline V gives CDR1 SGHKS, CDR2 YYEKEE (reference sequence). The CDR3, as DNA: TGTGCCAGCAGCTTGGTTGGCACAAGCAATCAGCCCCAGCATTTT. Protein product: CASSLVGTSNQPQHF.

The chain carries TRBV28 and TRBJ1-1, with 7 bases matching TRBD1. Germline trimming cut 9 bases from V and 4 bases from J; bases unmatched to any gene: 2. Germline CDR1 MDHEN, CDR2 SYDVKM. This CDR3 spans 11 amino acids. In DNA form, the CDR3 reads TGTGCCAGTAAGGGGGCCACTGAAGCTTTCTTT. As protein: CASKGATEAFF.